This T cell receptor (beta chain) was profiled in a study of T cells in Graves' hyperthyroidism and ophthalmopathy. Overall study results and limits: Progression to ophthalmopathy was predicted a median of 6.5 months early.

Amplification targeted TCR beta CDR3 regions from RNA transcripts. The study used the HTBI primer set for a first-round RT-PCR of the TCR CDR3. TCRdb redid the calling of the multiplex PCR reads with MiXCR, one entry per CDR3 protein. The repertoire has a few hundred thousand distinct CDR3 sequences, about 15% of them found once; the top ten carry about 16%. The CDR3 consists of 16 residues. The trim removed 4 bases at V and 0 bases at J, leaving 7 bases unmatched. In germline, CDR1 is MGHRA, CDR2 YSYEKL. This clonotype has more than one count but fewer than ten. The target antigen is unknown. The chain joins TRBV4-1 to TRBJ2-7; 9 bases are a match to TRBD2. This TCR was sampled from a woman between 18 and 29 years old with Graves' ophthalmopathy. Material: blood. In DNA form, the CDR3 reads TGCGCCAGCAGCCCGCGGGGTAGCGGGGGCTCCTACGAGCAGTACTTC. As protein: CASSPRGSGGSYEQYF.